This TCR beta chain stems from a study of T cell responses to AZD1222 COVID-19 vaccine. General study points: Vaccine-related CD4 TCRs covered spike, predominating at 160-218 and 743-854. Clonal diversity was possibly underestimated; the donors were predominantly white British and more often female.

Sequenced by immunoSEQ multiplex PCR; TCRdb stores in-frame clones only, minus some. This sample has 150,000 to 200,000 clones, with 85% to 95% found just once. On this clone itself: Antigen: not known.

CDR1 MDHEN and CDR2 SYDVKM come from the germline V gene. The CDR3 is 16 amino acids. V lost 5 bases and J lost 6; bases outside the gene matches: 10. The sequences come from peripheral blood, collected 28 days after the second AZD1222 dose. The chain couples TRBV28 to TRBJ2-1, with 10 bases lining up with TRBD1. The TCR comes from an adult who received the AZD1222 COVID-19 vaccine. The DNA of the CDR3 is TGTGCCAGCAGTACGCTGCCGGGGACAGGGGCCAATGAGCAGTTCTTC. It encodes CASSTLPGTGANEQFF. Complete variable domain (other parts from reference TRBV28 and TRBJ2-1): DVKVTQSSRYLVKRTGEKVFLECVQDMDHENMFWYRQDPGLGLRLIYFSYDVKMKEKGDIPEGYSVSREKKERFSLILESASTNQTSMYLCASSTLPGTGANEQFFGPGTRLTVL.